The count of the clone carrying this T cell receptor beta chain is one. The target antigen is unknown. This sample is drawn from a study of T cell responses to AZD1222 COVID-19 vaccine. Study-wide results and caveats: Clonal diversity was possibly underestimated, and the donors were mostly white British, with more females.

Measured with immunoSEQ multiplex PCR; TCRdb has only the in-frame clones, and not every one. The sample holds roughly 120,000 clones, roughly nine tenths seen once. The CDR3 contains 15 residues. Germline values: CDR1 SNHLY, CDR2 FYNNEI. V shed 6 bases, J shed 9 bases, and the junction held 14 bases outside the gene matches. Sequenced material: peripheral blood, taken 28 days after the second AZD1222 dose. The chain uses TRBV2 and TRBJ1-2, with 9 bases identical to TRBD1. The TCR comes from an adult who received the AZD1222 COVID-19 vaccine. This CDR3 is CASSTTGGVRSSYTF. CDR3 bases: TGTGCCAGCAGCACCACAGGGGGCGTTAGGTCGAGCTACACCTTC.